This passage covers 21 T cell receptor beta chains from one sample sequenced in a study of human T cells and chemical hapten exposure. TCRdb reanalysed the RACE reads using MiXCR and keeps one entry per CDR3 protein. The data contain more than 70,000 distinct CDR3 sequences, approximately 9% of them singletons. As to time point: pre-sensitization, week 0. This sample's treatment: therapeutic diphenylcyclopropenone sensitization with weekly scalp DPC. The sequenced sample was whole blood, obtained in connection with sensitization to the hapten diphenylcyclopropenone (DPC). These receptors were taken from a man in his forties or fifties with alopecia areata. Some clones in this sample may be carry-over from other donors' samples.

The rearrangement uses TRBV29-1 and TRBJ1-6, with D perhaps matching TRBD1 (5 bases). Trimming cost V 4 bases and J 6 bases, with 16 bases left between them. Germline V CDR1 and CDR2: SQVTM, ANQGSEA. The CDR3 totals 15 residues. CDR3 amino acids: CSVVIGGMGNSPLHF. The CDR3 DNA follows: TGCAGCGTTGTTATTGGGGGGATGGGTAATTCACCCCTCCACTTT.

The table lists this clonotype with many counts. The chain employs TRBV24-1 and TRBJ2-3; 7 bases are shared with TRBD2. Trimming took 9 bases from V and 2 from J; bases not matched to a gene: 10. Germline-derived CDR1 and CDR2 are KGHDR and SFDVKD. This CDR3 contains 15 residues. CDR3 protein: CATSRASGLTDTQYF. DNA of the CDR3: TGTGCCACCTCTAGGGCTAGCGGACTCACAGATACGCAGTATTTT.

The V and J genes are TRBV7-9 and TRBJ2-1; a weak D match, TRBD1 (6 bases). The V and J ends lost 4 bases and 12 bases respectively, with 13 bases between them. This CDR3 is 12 amino acids long. Germline assignment: CDR1 SEHNR and CDR2 FQNEAQ (reference sequence). The CDR3 bases are TGTGCCAGCAGCTACCTACAGGGCGGGCAGTTCTTC. Translating gives CASSYLQGGQFF.

The CDR3 DNA reads as TGTGCCAGCAGCCACACTACTAGCGGGAGCACGCAGTATTTT. It encodes CASSHTTSGSTQYF. This chain uses TRBV7-9 with TRBJ2-3; 11 bases are shared with TRBD2. CDR3 length: 14 residues. The J segment lost 9 bases and the V segment lost 5 bases, leaving 7 bases of the junction unmatched. In germline, CDR1 is SEHNR, CDR2 FQNEAQ (reference sequence).

This clonotype was seen a few times. This sequence joins TRBV7-2 and TRBJ2-1; D is unclear. Germline V gene sequence: CDR1 SGHTA, CDR2 FQGNSA. Trimming took 0 bases from V and 7 from J, leaving 13 bases between them. This CDR3 is 15 amino acids long. The chain's CDR3 is CASSLARLLMNEQFF. For the CDR3, the DNA is TGTGCCAGCAGCTTAGCGAGGCTGCTAATGAATGAGCAGTTCTTC. Looking up the rest from reference TRBV7-2 and TRBJ2-1 gives the full variable domain: GAGVSQSPSNKVTEKGKDVELRCDPISGHTALYWYRQSLGQGLEFLIYFQGNSAPDKSGLPSDRFSAERTGGSVSTLTIQRTQQEDSAVYLCASSLARLLMNEQFFGPGTRLTVL.

This clonotype was seen ten or more times. The rearrangement uses TRBV6-2 or TRBV6-3 and TRBJ2-7; possible D gene TRBD1, 6 bases. CDR1 is MNHEY, CDR2 SVGEGT, per germline. V was pared by 3 bases and J by 6 bases, with 15 bases between. The CDR3 runs to 14 residues. CDR3 DNA sequence: TGTGCCAGCAGTTATTGGACAGACCCCCTCGAGCAGTACTTC. Its translation is CASSYWTDPLEQYF.

This clonotype has more than one count but fewer than ten. This chain connects TRBV20-1 to TRBJ2-2; D is unresolved. V was pared by 3 bases and J by 6 bases, with 5 bases between. This CDR3 region has 11 residues. Germline V gene lookup returns CDR1 DFQATT and CDR2 SNEGSKA (reference sequence). CDR3 amino acids: CSASRAGELFF. DNA of the CDR3: TGCAGTGCTAGTCGGGCCGGGGAGCTGTTTTTT.

This clonotype was observed many times. The gene calls are TRBV7-9 and TRBJ1-5; 8 nucleotides align to TRBD1. The CDR3 spans 15 residues. Per germline, CDR1 SEHNR and CDR2 FQNEAQ (reference sequence). V lost 4 bases to trimming and J lost 7 bases; unmatched junction nucleotides: 9. CDR3 in amino acids: CASSSSDRGWQPQHF. The CDR3 region has the DNA TGTGCCAGCAGCTCGAGCGACAGGGGTTGGCAGCCCCAGCATTTT.

This chain connects TRBV2 to TRBJ2-5, with 12 nucleotides matching TRBD2. V shed 5 bases, J shed 5 bases, and the junction held 3 bases outside the gene matches. The CDR3 length is 14 residues. Germline V gene lookup returns CDR1 SNHLY and CDR2 FYNNEI. The DNA for the CDR3 is TGTGCCAGCAGTCCGACTAGCGGGGGTGAGACCCAGTACTTC. Amino acids: CASSPTSGGETQYF.

This clonotype was counted between two and nine times. J is TRBJ2-3 and V is TRBV27, with 7 bases identical to TRBD2. The germline CDR1 and CDR2 sequences are MNHEY and SMNVEV (reference sequence). This CDR3 is 15 amino acids long. With 3 bases clipped from V and 8 bases from J, the junction kept 11 bases outside the gene matches. The CDR3 reads CASSFLAGAEGTQYF. The CDR3 DNA reads TGTGCCAGCAGTTTTCTCGCGGGAGCCGAGGGTACGCAGTATTTT.

The gene calls are TRBV6-1 and TRBJ1-4; 8 bases fit TRBD1. The trim removed 8 bases at V and 1 base at J, leaving 3 bases unmatched. This CDR3 comprises 14 residues. Germline CDR1 is MNHNS and CDR2 is SASEGT. CDR3 protein: CASLDRGTNEKLFF. CDR3 sequence (DNA): TGTGCCAGCCTCGACAGGGGAACTAATGAAAAACTGTTTTTT.

There are a few counts of this clonotype. This chain uses TRBV10-3 with TRBJ2-1, with 7 bases fitting TRBD2. This CDR3 contains 16 residues. Germline CDR1 is ENHRY and CDR2 is SYGVKD. V lost 7 bases, J lost 2 bases, and 11 bases stayed unmatched. The CDR3 region is CAITPAGRLAYNEQFF. The CDR3 bases are TGTGCCATCACTCCAGCGGGAAGGTTGGCCTACAATGAGCAGTTCTTC.

This clonotype was recorded a few times. The genes are TRBV7-2 and TRBJ2-7; no firm D call. CDR1 and CDR2 (germline): SGHTA, FQGNSA. This CDR3 has 14 residues. Trimming took 5 bases from V and 10 from J, leaving 21 bases between them. For the CDR3, the DNA is TGTGCCAGCAGCCCCGCTAGATCCAGCCCGCCCCAGTACTTC. This encodes CASSPARSSPPQYF.

This clonotype came up many times. The chain recombines TRBV5-1 with TRBJ1-4, with TRBD1 identical over 8 bases. V dropped 4 bases and J dropped 4; count of bases not matched to a gene: 12. Per germline, CDR1 SGHRS and CDR2 YFSETQ. There are 17 residues in the CDR3. In nucleotides, the CDR3 is TGCGCCAGCAGCCCGGGATTTGGACAGGGTGGTAATGAAAAACTGTTTTTT. It codes for CASSPGFGQGGNEKLFF.

The chain joins TRBV12-3 or TRBV12-4 to TRBJ2-1; 7 nucleotides align to TRBD2. The CDR3 runs to 16 residues. Germline trimming cut 7 bases from V and 7 bases from J; bases unmatched to any gene: 16. CDR3 region: CASTNPLADKGNEQFF. The CDR3 DNA is TGTGCCAGCACCAACCCTCTAGCGGATAAAGGAAATGAGCAGTTCTTC.

Many counts were recorded for this clonotype. The gene calls are TRBV5-1 and TRBJ2-6; D perhaps matches TRBD1 (5 bases). The germline V and J ends were trimmed by 0 bases and 0 bases, with 10 bases remaining between them. The CDR3 consists of 17 residues. Germline CDR1 is SGHRS and CDR2 is YFSETQ. The CDR3 loop reads CASSLVDSLSGANVLTF. The CDR3 DNA sequence: TGCGCCAGCAGCTTGGTAGACAGCCTCTCTGGGGCCAACGTCCTGACTTTC.

This clonotype has only a few counts. This chain links TRBV6-6 with TRBJ2-7; a weak D match, TRBD1 (6 bases). This CDR3 spans 12 amino acids. Trimming took 6 bases from V and 4 from J, leaving 10 bases between them. CDR1 and CDR2 (germline): MNHNY, SVGAGI (reference sequence). The CDR3 reads CASSRTEYEQYV. The CDR3 coding sequence is TGTGCCAGCAGCCGGACAGAATACGAGCAGTACGTC.

V is TRBV9 and J is TRBJ2-1; TRBD1 is a possible D gene (5 bases). The CDR3 totals 16 residues. Germline V gene lookup returns CDR1 SGDLS and CDR2 YYNGEE. The V end was cut by 4 bases, the J end by 2 bases, with 16 bases between. CDR3 bases: TGTGCCAGCAGCACCCAGGACACGGGTCCCTACAATGAGCAGTTCTTC. This translates into CASSTQDTGPYNEQFF.

There are a few counts of this clonotype. The chain carries TRBV7-9 and TRBJ2-4; 7 bases agree with TRBD2. The CDR3 is made up of 15 amino acids. V dropped 1 base and J dropped 7; count of bases not matched to a gene: 7. Germline V lookup: CDR1 SEHNR, CDR2 FQNEAQ (reference sequence). This chain's CDR3 is CASSLGGGSRNIQYF. DNA of the CDR3: TGTGCCAGCAGCTTAGGAGGCGGGAGTAGGAACATTCAGTACTTC.

This clonotype was observed at least ten times. The CDR3 is CASSQWAQTSGNTIYF. Here the CDR3 DNA reads TGTGCCAGCAGCCAATGGGCACAAACCTCTGGAAACACCATATATTTT. This chain joins TRBV6-5 and TRBJ1-3; no reliable D call. Germline CDR1 MNHEY, CDR2 SVGAGI. V shed 6 bases and J shed 0 bases, with 15 bases lying between them. The CDR3 has 16 amino acids.

The V and J genes are TRBV6-1 and TRBJ1-1; D is possibly TRBD1 (5 bases). The germline V gene has CDR1 MNHNS and CDR2 SASEGT. Trimming shortened V by 10 bases and J by 3 bases, and 15 bases separated the two germline ends. The CDR3 is 13 residues long. CDR3 nucleotide sequence: TGTGCCACCACAAGCTGGGGGGACACTGAAGCTTTCTTT. Translation: CATTSWGDTEAFF.